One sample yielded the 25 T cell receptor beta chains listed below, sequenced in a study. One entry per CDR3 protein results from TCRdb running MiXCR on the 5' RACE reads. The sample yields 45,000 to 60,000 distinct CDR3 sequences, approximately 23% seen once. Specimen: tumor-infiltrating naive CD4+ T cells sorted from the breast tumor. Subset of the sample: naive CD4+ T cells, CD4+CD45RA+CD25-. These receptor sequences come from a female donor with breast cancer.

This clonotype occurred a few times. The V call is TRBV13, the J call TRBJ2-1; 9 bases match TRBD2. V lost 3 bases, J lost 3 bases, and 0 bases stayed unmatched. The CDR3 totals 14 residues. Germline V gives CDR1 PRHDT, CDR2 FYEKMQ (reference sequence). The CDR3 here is CASSFSGSYNEQFF. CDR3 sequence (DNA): TGTGCCAGCAGCTTTAGCGGGAGCTACAATGAGCAGTTCTTC.

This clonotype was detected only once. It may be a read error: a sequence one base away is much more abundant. This CDR3 reads CASSNRANHGYTF. CDR3 DNA: TGTGCCAGCAGTAACAGGGCGAACCATGGCTACACCTTC. The chain is built from TRBV6-4 and TRBJ1-2; possible D gene TRBD1, 6 bases. The germline V gene has CDR1 MRHNA and CDR2 SNTAGT. The CDR3 spans 13 residues. V dropped 5 bases and J dropped 6 bases, with 13 bases sitting between them.

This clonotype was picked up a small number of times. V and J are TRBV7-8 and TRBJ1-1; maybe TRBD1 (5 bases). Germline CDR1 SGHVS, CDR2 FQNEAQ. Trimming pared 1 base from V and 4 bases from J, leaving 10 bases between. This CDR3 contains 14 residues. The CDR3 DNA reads TGTGCCAGCAGCTTAGTCGGGGGGGGCACTGAAGCTTTCTTT. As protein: CASSLVGGGTEAFF.

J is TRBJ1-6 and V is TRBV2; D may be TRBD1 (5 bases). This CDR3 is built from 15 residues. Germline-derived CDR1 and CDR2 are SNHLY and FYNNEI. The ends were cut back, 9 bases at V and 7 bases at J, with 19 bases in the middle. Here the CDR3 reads CASSRGLSRNSPLHF. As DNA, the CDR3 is TGTGCCAGTAGCCGGGGACTTAGCCGGAATTCACCCCTCCACTTT.

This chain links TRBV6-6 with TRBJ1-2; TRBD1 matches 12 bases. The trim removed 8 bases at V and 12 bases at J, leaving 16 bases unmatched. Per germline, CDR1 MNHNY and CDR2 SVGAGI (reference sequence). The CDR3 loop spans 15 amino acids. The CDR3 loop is CASAYPRGQGARNTF. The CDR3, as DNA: TGTGCCAGCGCTTATCCTAGGGGACAGGGGGCCCGGAACACCTTC.

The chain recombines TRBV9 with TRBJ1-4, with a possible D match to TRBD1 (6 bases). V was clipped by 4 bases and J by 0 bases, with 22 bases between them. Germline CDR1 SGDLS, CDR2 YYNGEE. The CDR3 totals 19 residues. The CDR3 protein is CASSPSKGGPLPTNEKLFF. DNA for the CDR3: TGTGCCAGCAGCCCCTCGAAGGGGGGCCCTTTACCAACTAATGAAAAACTGTTTTTT.

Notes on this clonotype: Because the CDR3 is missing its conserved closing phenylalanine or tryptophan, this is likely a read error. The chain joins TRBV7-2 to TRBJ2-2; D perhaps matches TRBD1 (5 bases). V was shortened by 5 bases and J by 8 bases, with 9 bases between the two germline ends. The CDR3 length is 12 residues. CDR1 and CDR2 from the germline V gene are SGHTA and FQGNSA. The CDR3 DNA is TGTGCCAGCAGCCAGGGCCCGGGGGAGCTGTTTCTT. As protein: CASSQGPGELFL.

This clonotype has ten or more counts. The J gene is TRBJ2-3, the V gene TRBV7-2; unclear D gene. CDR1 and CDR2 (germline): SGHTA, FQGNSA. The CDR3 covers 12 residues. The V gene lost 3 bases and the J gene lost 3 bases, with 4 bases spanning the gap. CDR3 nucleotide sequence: TGTGCCAGCAGCTTCTATACAGATACGCAGTATTTT. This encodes CASSFYTDTQYF.

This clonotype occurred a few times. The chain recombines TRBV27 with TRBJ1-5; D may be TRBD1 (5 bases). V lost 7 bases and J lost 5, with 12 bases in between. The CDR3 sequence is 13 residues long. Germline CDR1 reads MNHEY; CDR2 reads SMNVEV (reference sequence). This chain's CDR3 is CASKRGNDQPQHF. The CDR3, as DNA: TGTGCCAGCAAAAGGGGTAACGATCAGCCCCAGCATTTT.

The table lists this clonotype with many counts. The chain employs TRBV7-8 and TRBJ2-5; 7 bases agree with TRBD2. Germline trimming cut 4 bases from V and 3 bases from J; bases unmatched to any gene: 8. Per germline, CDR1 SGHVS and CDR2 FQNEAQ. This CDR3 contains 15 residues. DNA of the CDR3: TGTGCCAGCAGCTCCACCCCTACTAGCGAAGAGACCCAGTACTTC. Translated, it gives CASSSTPTSEETQYF.

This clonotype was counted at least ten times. The CDR3 sequence: CASTSGRADTGELFF. CDR3 nucleotide sequence: TGTGCCAGCACTAGCGGGAGGGCCGACACCGGGGAGCTGTTTTTT. The chain is built from TRBV7-9 and TRBJ2-2; 12 positions match TRBD2. Germline loops: CDR1 SEHNR, CDR2 FQNEAQ (reference sequence). V was pared by 7 bases and J by 3 bases, with 3 bases of the junction left unmatched. This CDR3 comprises 15 residues.

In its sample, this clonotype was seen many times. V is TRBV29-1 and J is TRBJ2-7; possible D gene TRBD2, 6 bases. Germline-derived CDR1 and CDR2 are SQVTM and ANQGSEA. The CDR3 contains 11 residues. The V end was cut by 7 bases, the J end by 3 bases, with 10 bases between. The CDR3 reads CSGGDNYEQYF. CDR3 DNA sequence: TGCAGCGGCGGGGATAACTACGAGCAGTACTTC.

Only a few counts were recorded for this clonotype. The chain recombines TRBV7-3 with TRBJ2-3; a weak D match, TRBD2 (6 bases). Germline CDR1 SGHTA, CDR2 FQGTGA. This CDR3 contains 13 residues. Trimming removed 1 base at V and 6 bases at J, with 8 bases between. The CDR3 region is CASSLNSGDTQYF. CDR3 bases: TGTGCCAGCAGCTTAAACAGCGGGGATACGCAGTATTTT.

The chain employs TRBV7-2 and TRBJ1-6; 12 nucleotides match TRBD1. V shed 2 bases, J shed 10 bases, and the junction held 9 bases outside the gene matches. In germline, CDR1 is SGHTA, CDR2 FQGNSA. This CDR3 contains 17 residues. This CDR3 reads CASSLKYWDRGRSPLHF. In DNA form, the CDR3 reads TGTGCCAGCAGCTTAAAGTATTGGGACAGGGGGCGGTCACCCCTCCACTTT.

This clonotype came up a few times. The CDR3 sequence is CSAGGRGVGDTQYF. CDR3 coding DNA: TGCAGTGCCGGAGGGAGGGGAGTAGGAGATACGCAGTATTTT. V and J are TRBV20-1 and TRBJ2-3, with 7 positions matching TRBD2. This CDR3 region has 14 residues. V gave up 6 bases and J gave up 5 bases; unmatched junction bases: 11. CDR1 is DFQATT and CDR2 is SNEGSKA in the germline V gene (reference sequence).

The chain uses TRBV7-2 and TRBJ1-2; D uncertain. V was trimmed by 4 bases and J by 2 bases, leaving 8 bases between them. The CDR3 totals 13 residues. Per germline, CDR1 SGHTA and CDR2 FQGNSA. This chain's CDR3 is CASSSRLNYGYTF. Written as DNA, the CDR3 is TGTGCCAGCAGCTCCCGGTTAAACTATGGCTACACCTTC.

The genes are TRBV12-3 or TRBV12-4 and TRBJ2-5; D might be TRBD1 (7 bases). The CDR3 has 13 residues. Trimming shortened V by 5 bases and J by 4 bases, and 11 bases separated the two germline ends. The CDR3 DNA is TGTGCCAGCAGTACCCAGGGGGGAGAGACCCAGTACTTC. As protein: CASSTQGGETQYF.

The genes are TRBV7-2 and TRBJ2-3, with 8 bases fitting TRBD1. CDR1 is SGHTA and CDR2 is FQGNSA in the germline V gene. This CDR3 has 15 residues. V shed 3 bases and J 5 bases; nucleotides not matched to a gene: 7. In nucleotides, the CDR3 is TGTGCCAGCAGCTTCTTCGGACAGGGAGGAGATACGCAGTATTTT. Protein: CASSFFGQGGDTQYF.

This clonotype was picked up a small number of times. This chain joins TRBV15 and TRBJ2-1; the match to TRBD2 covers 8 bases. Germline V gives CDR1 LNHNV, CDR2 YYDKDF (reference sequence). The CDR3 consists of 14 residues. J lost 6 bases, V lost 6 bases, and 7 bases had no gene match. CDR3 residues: CATRMGGGSNEQFF. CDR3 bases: TGTGCCACCAGAATGGGCGGGGGGTCCAATGAGCAGTTCTTC.

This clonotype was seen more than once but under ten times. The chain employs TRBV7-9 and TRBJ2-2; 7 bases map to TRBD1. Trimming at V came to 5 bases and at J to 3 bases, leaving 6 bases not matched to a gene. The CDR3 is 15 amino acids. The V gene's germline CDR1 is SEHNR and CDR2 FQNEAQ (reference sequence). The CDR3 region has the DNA TGTGCCAGCAGCCTAGTTACAGGGGACACCGGGGAGCTGTTTTTT. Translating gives CASSLVTGDTGELFF.

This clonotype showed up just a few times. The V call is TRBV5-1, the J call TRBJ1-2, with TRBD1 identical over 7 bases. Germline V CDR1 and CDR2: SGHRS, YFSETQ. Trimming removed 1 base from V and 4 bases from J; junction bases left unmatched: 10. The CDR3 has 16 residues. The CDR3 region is CASSLRGQGEGYGYTF. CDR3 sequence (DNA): TGCGCCAGCAGCTTGAGGGGCCAGGGGGAAGGCTATGGCTACACCTTC.

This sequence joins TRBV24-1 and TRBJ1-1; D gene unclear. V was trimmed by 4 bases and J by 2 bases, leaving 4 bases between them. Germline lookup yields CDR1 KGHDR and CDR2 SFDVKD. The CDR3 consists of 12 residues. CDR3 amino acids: CATSESNTEAFF. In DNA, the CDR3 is TGTGCCACCAGTGAGTCTAACACTGAAGCTTTCTTT.

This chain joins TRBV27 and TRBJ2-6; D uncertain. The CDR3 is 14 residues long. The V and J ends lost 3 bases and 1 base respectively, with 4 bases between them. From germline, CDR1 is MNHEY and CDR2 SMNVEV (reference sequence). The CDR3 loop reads CASSFRSGANVLTF. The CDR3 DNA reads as TGTGCCAGCAGTTTCCGATCTGGGGCCAACGTCCTGACTTTC.

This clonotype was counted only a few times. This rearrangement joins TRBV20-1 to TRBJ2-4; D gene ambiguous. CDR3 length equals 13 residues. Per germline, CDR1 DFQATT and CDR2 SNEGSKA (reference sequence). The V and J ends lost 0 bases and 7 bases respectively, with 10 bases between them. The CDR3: CSARDQSWNIQYF. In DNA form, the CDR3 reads TGCAGTGCTAGAGATCAGAGTTGGAACATTCAGTACTTC.

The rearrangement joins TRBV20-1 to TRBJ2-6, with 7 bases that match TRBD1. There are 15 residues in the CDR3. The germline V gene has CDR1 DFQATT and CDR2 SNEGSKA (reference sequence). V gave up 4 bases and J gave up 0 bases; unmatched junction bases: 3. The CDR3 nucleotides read TGCAGTGCTAAGGACAGGAGCTCTGGGGCCAACGTCCTGACTTTC. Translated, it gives CSAKDRSSGANVLTF.